This TCR beta chain was obtained from a study of human thymus T cells. Thymic material originated from resections removed in the course of corrective heart surgery. Each of the donors was a healthy Finnish infant who was undergoing open corrective cardiac surgery for congenital heart defects. Repertoires were generated with immunoSEQ multiplex PCR, while TCRdb's copy carries only in-frame clones and drops some. This table holds about 130,000 clones, around 95% found once. With regard to this clone: Its antigen remains unknown.

V was clipped by 5 bases and J by 6 bases; unmatched bases: 10. This CDR3 spans 15 amino acids. Germline loops: CDR1 SGHTA, CDR2 FQGNSA. General study results and limits: Across thymic and blood repertoires, the usage of V and J genes appeared to be biased.

The V call is TRBV7-2, the J call TRBJ1-2, with 9 bases aligning to TRBD1. The sequenced material came from thymus tissue. The clonotype comes from a boy in the first two years of life with a congenital heart defect but otherwise immunologically healthy. The CDR3: CASSPGQGQSNGYTF. The CDR3 region has the DNA TGTGCCAGCAGCCCAGGACAGGGGCAATCGAATGGCTACACCTTC. Full variable domain (remainder filled in from reference TRBV7-2 and TRBJ1-2): GAGVSQSPSNKVTEKGKDVELRCDPISGHTALYWYRQSLGQGLEFLIYFQGNSAPDKSGLPSDRFSAERTGGSVSTLTIQRTQQEDSAVYLCASSPGQGQSNGYTFGSGTRLTVV.